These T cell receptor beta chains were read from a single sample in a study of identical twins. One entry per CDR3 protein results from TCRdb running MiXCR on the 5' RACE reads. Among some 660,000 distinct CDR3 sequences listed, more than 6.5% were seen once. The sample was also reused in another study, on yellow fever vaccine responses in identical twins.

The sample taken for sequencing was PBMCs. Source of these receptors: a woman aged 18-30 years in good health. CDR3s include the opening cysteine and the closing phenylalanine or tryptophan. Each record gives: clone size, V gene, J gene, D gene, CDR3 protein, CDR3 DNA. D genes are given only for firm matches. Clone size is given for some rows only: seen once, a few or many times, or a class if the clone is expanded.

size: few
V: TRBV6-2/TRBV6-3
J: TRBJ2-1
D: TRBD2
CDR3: CASSYSAIAGGSYNEQFF
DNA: TGTGCCAGCAGTTACTCCGCAATAGCGGGGGGCTCCTACAATGAGCAGTTCTTC

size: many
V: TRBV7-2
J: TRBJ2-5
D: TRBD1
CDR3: CASSKTGGEETQYF
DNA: TGTGCCAGCAGCAAAACAGGGGGCGAAGAGACCCAGTACTTC

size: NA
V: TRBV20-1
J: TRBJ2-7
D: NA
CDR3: CSTGSSYEQYF
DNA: TGCAGTACCGGGAGTTCCTACGAGCAGTACTTC

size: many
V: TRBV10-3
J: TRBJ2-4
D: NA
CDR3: CAIRDQNIQYF
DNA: TGTGCCATCAGGGATCAAAACATTCAGTACTTC

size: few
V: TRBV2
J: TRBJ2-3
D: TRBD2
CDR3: CASSELAGGPGTDTQYF
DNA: TGTGCCAGCAGTGAACTAGCGGGGGGGCCGGGCACAGATACGCAGTATTTT

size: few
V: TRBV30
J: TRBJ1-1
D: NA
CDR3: CAWGRNTEAFF
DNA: TGTGCCTGGGGGCGGAACACTGAAGCTTTCTTT

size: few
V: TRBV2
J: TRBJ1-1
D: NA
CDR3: CASMVDTEAFF
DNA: TGTGCCAGCATGGTGGACACTGAAGCTTTCTTT

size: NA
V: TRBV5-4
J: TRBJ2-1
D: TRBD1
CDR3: CASSRTGVFDNEQFF
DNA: TGTGCCAGCAGCAGAACAGGGGTGTTTGATAATGAGCAGTTCTTC

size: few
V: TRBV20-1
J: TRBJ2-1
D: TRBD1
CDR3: CSAPDRSYYNEQFF
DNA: TGCAGTGCTCCGGACAGGAGCTATTACAATGAGCAGTTCTTC

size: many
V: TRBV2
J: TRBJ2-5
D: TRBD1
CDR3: CASSGQGETQYF
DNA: TGTGCCAGCAGCGGACAGGGTGAGACCCAGTACTTC

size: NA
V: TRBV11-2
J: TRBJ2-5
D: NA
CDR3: CASSLLRGQETQYF
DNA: TGTGCCAGCAGCCTCCTCCGGGGGCAAGAGACCCAGTACTTC

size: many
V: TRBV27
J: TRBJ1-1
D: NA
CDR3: CASSFGGTNTEAFF
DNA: TGTGCCAGCAGTTTTGGCGGGACGAACACTGAAGCTTTCTTT

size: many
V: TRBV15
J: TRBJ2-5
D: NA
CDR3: CATSRARDLKETQYF
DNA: TGTGCCACCAGCAGAGCTCGCGACCTAAAAGAGACCCAGTACTTC

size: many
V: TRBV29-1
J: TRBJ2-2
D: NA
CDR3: CSVEPGTPTGELFF
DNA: TGCAGCGTTGAGCCCGGGACACCCACCGGGGAGCTGTTTTTT

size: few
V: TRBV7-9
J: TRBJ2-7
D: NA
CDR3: CASIDGAASSYEQYF
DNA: TGTGCCAGCATCGATGGGGCGGCTAGCTCCTACGAGCAGTACTTC

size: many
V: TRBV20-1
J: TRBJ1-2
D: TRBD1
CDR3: CSARVPGTGDGYTF
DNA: TGCAGTGCTAGAGTACCCGGGACAGGGGATGGCTACACCTTC

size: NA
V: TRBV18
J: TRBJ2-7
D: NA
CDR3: CASSQGQTGSYEQYF
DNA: TGTGCCAGCTCACAAGGACAGACAGGTTCCTACGAGCAGTACTTC

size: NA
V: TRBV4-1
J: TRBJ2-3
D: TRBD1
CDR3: CASSQSPGTGVDTQYF
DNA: TGCGCCAGCAGCCAATCCCCCGGGACAGGGGTAGATACGCAGTATTTT

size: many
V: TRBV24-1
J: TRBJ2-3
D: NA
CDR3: CATSGNRYSTDTQYF
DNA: TGTGCCACCAGTGGGAACAGATATAGCACAGATACGCAGTATTTT

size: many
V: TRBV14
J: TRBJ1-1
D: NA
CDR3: CASSQQGITEAFF
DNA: TGTGCCAGCAGCCAACAGGGGATCACTGAAGCTTTCTTT

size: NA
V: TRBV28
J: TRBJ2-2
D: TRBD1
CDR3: CASSGRQGADTGELFF
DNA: TGTGCCAGCAGTGGTCGACAGGGGGCGGACACCGGGGAGCTGTTTTTT

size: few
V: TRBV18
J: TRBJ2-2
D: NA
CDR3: CASSPLVPGELFF
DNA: TGTGCCAGCTCACCACTGGTCCCCGGGGAGCTGTTTTTT

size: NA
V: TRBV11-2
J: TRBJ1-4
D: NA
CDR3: CASSLGGYEKLFF
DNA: TGTGCCAGCAGCTTGGGAGGGTATGAAAAACTGTTTTTT

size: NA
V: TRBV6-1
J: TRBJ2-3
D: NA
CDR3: CASKDPAASTDTQYF
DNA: TGTGCCAGCAAGGATCCAGCGGCAAGCACAGATACGCAGTATTTT

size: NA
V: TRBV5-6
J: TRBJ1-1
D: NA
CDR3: CASSLAFGGSTEAFF
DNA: TGTGCCAGCAGCTTGGCCTTCGGCGGATCGACTGAAGCTTTCTTT

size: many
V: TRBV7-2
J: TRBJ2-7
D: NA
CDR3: CASSLRGLSDSYEQYF
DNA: TGTGCCAGCAGCTTGCGGGGACTTTCCGATTCCTACGAGCAGTACTTC

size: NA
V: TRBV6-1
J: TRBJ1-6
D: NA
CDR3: CASSGPNQDNSPLHF
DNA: TGTGCCAGCAGTGGACCAAATCAAGATAATTCACCCCTCCACTTT

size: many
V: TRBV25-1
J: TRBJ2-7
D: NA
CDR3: CASPGAVRTTYEQYF
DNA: TGTGCCAGCCCTGGTGCCGTTAGAACCACCTACGAGCAGTACTTC

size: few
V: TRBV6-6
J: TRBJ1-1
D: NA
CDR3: CASERHQEAFF
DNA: TGTGCCAGCGAGAGACACCAAGAAGCTTTCTTT

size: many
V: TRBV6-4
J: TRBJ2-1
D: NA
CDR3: CASSAFPQSSYNEQFF
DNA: TGTGCCAGCAGTGCGTTTCCCCAAAGCTCCTACAATGAGCAGTTCTTC

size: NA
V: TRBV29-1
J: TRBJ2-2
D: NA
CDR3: CSVATGLGTGELFF
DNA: TGCAGCGTGGCCACAGGTCTGGGAACCGGGGAGCTGTTTTTT

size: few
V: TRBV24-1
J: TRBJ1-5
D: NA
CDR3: CATSLQGSNQPQHF
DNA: TGTGCCACCAGTTTACAGGGCAGCAATCAGCCCCAGCATTTT

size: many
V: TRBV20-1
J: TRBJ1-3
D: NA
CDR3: CSARDRGGNTIYF
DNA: TGCAGTGCTAGAGATCGGGGGGGAAACACCATATATTTT

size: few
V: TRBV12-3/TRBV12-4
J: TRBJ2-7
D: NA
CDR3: CASSFTQGEQYF
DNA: TGTGCCAGCAGTTTTACCCAGGGCGAGCAGTACTTC

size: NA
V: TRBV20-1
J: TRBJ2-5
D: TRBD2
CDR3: CSAISLAAKETQYF
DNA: TGCAGTGCTATTTCCCTAGCGGCGAAAGAGACCCAGTACTTC

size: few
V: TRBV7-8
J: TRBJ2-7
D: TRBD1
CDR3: CASSSYRGRSYEQYF
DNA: TGTGCCAGCAGCTCTTACAGGGGTCGGTCCTACGAGCAGTACTTC

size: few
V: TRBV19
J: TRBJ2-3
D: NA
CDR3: CASGDVTDTQYF
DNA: TGTGCCAGTGGGGACGTCACAGATACGCAGTATTTT

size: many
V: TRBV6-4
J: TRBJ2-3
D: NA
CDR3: CASSDSPGSSTDTQYF
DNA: TGTGCCAGCAGTGACTCGCCGGGGAGTAGCACAGATACGCAGTATTTT

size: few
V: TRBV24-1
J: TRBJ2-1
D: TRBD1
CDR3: CATSDYTGTGLDEQFF
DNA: TGTGCCACCAGTGATTATACCGGGACAGGTTTAGATGAGCAGTTCTTC

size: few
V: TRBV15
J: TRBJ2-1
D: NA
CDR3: CATSGGTNEQFF
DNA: TGTGCCACCAGTGGGGGTACCAATGAGCAGTTCTTC

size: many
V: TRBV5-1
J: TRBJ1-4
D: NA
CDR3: CASSPLGAPNEKLFF
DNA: TGCGCCAGCAGCCCCTTGGGGGCTCCTAATGAAAAACTGTTTTTT

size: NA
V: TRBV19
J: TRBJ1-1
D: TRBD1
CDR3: CASSIMGQPNTEAFF
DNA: TGTGCCAGTAGTATCATGGGACAGCCGAACACTGAAGCTTTCTTT

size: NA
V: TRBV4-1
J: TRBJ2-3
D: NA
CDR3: CASSQDGWGRRTDTQYF
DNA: TGCGCCAGCAGCCAAGATGGCTGGGGCAGGCGCACAGATACGCAGTATTTT

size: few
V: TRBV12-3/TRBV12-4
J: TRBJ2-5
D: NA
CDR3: CASSKDTAPTEETQYF
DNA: TGTGCCAGCAGCAAAGACACGGCCCCGACGGAGGAGACCCAGTACTTC

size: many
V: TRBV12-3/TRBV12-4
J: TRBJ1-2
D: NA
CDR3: CASSYPGTTGYTF
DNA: TGTGCCAGCAGTTATCCAGGGACTACTGGCTACACCTTC

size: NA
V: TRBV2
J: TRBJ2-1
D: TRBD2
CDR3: CASSELLAGGPIEQFF
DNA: TGTGCCAGCAGTGAGCTACTAGCGGGGGGGCCTATCGAGCAGTTCTTC

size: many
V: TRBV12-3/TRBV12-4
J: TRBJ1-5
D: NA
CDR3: CASSLQGNQPQHF
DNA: TGTGCCAGCAGTTTACAGGGGAATCAGCCCCAGCATTTT

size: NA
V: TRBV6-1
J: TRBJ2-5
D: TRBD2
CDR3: CATTPGGHQETQYF
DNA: TGTGCCACCACGCCGGGGGGGCATCAAGAGACCCAGTACTTC

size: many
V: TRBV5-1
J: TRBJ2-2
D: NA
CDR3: CASSLVAGELFF
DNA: TGTGCCAGCAGCTTAGTTGCCGGGGAGCTGTTTTTT

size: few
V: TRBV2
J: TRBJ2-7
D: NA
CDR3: CASTSGQLYEQYF
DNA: TGTGCCAGCACTTCAGGACAGCTCTACGAGCAGTACTTC

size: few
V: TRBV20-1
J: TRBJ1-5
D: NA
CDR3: CSAGRAGDIGQPQHF
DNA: TGCAGTGCCGGAAGGGCAGGGGATATCGGGCAGCCCCAGCATTTT

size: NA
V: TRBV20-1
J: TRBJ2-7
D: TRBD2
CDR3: CSAIHGTSGSYEQYF
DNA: TGCAGTGCTATTCACGGGACTAGCGGCTCCTACGAGCAGTACTTC

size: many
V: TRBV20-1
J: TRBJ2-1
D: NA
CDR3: CSANSPEQFF
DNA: TGCAGTGCTAATTCTCCTGAGCAGTTCTTC

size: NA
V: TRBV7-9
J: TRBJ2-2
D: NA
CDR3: CASSSLTLNTGELFF
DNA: TGTGCCAGCAGCTCCCTGACATTGAACACCGGGGAGCTGTTTTTT

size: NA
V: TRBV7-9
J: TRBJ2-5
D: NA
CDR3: CASSLDDPTPSQETQYF
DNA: TGTGCCAGCAGCTTAGATGACCCTACACCATCCCAAGAGACCCAGTACTTC